This TCR beta chain derives from a study of T cell responses to AZD1222 COVID-19 vaccine. Data came from immunoSEQ multiplex PCR; TCRdb stores just in-frame clones and leaves some out. The table includes 120,000 to 150,000 clones, about 88% detected once. Comment on this clone: Its antigen is currently unknown.

The study, taken as a whole, reports: Just a handful of AZD1222 recipients were seropositive at baseline. Vaccine-associated CD4 TCRs spanned spike, dominant at 160-218 and 743-854. Only after the peak T cell response were repertoires sampled. Donors were largely white British and mainly female; clonal diversity was possibly underestimated.

Germline V lookup: CDR1 SGHVS, CDR2 FQNEAQ. The CDR3 spans 15 residues. The trim removed 5 bases at V and 9 bases at J, leaving 8 bases unmatched. The sequence was collected from an adult in good health. This chain links TRBV7-8 with TRBJ1-6, with 9 bases that match TRBD1. The sequencing used peripheral blood, collected on day 0 of AZD1222 vaccination. The DNA for the CDR3 is TGTGCCAGCAGCGTTAACCGGGACAGGGTTTCACCCCTCCACTTT. Protein sequence: CASSVNRDRVSPLHF.